This TCR beta chain was captured in a study of blood T cell repertoires in COVID-19. Across the whole study: Samples taken during acute and convalescent COVID-19 were collected in the United States, Italy and Spain. T cells, B-cell-depleted T cells, or PBMCs provided the cDNA or gDNA that served as material.

In the original processing: Reference gene primer amplification gave nucleated cell count estimates. TCRdb keeps only in-frame clones here, not all; method: immunoSEQ multiplex PCR. That table is the source of V, J and clone size, and D and trimming were worked out from the DNA. The repertoire includes about 200,000 clones, 86% of them detected once, and over 2% sits in the top ten. Per the germline V gene, CDR1 is LGHDT and CDR2 is YNNKEL (reference sequence). This CDR3 is built from 15 residues. J was trimmed by 6 bases and V by 2 bases; bases with no gene match: 5. The TCR originated in a man under 40 who had recovered from COVID-19. Material for sequencing was peripheral blood. V gene TRBV3-1 (or the pseudogene TRBV3-2) combines with J gene TRBJ2-7; TRBD1 aligns across 12 bases. CDR3 sequence: CASSQMGTGGAEQYF. The CDR3 DNA is TGTGCCAGCAGCCAAATGGGGACAGGGGGCGCCGAGCAGTACTTC.